A selection of T cell receptor beta chains follows, all from one sample in a study of blood T cell repertoires in COVID-19. The method was immunoSEQ multiplex PCR; TCRdb's version includes in-frame clones alone and lacks a portion of them. This sample has approximately 400,000 clones, with around nine tenths found just once. Source material: PBMCs or T cells enriched from blood (not recorded which). Receptor source: a woman aged 18-29 years who had recovered from COVID-19. Both conserved end residues are part of each CDR3. Fields, in order: V gene, D gene, CDR3 length, J gene, clone size, CDR3 DNA, CDR3 protein. D genes are given only for firm matches. Not every row has a clone size; where given, it reads once, few, many or a size class.

>TRBV5-4|-|16|TRBJ1-3|once
TGTGCCAGCAGCTTTACAGGGTTAGGCTCTGGAAACACCATATATTTT
CASSFTGLGSGNTIYF
>TRBV30|TRBD2|15|TRBJ2-3|-
TGTGCCTGGGCGAAGAGGCGGGGAGGGACAGATACGCAGTATTTT
CAWAKRRGGTDTQYF
>TRBV16|-|15|TRBJ2-7|-
TGTGCCAGCAGCCAAGCCGGGGGATATTCCTACGAGCAGTACTTC
CASSQAGGYSYEQYF
>TRBV12-5|-|10|TRBJ1-6|once
TGTGCGCGGGGGGATTCACCCCTCCACTTT
CARGDSPLHF
>TRBV20-1|-|13|TRBJ1-2|-
TGCAGTGCTAGTAGTTGGGGGCGCGTAGGCTACACCTTC
CSASSWGRVGYTF
>TRBV5-1|TRBD1|14|TRBJ1-2|-
TGCGCCAGCAGCTTAGACAGGGGGGACTATGGCTACACCTTC
CASSLDRGDYGYTF
>TRBV6-5|TRBD2|15|TRBJ2-3|-
TGTGCCAGCAGGGGCCGAGCTAGCGGGGCAGATACGCAGTATTTT
CASRGRASGADTQYF
>TRBV6-5|-|15|TRBJ2-1|-
TGTGCCAGCAGTTACAGGGGCCACACCTACAATGAGCAGTTCTTC
CASSYRGHTYNEQFF
>TRBV5-4|-|16|TRBJ2-7|-
TGTGCCAGCAGCCATCGTTTCGAGGGAGTCCCCTACGAGCAGTACTTC
CASSHRFEGVPYEQYF
>TRBV7-9|-|17|TRBJ2-4|-
TGTGCCAGCAGCTCCCGCTCGGAAGCGGGCGCCAAAAACATTCAGTACTTC
CASSSRSEAGAKNIQYF
>TRBV6-1|TRBD2|15|TRBJ2-5|-
TGTGCCAGCAGTGAACAACCTAGCGGACAAGAGACCCAGTACTTC
CASSEQPSGQETQYF
>TRBV19|TRBD1|15|TRBJ1-1|once
TGTGCCAGTAGTATCGGGACAGGGGCTGCCCAGCGGGCTTTCTTT
CASSIGTGAAQRAFF
>TRBV19|-|11|TRBJ2-1|-
TGTGCCAGTAGTATGAGGAGTGAGCAGTTCTTC
CASSMRSEQFF
>TRBV3-1/TRBV3-2|TRBD1|15|TRBJ2-7|-
TGTGCCAGCAGCCAAACAGACAGGGGCTTCGACGAGCAGTACTTC
CASSQTDRGFDEQYF
>TRBV24-1|-|12|TRBJ1-5|-
TGTGCCACCAGTGACCCGAGTGGGCCCCAGCATTTT
CATSDPSGPQHF
>TRBV5-1|TRBD1|14|TRBJ2-5|-
TGCGCCAGCAGCGGACAGGGATTGAGAGAGACCCAGTACTTC
CASSGQGLRETQYF
>TRBV28|-|18|TRBJ1-5|once
TGTGCCAGCAGTTTGGGTCGCTCTAACCCGAGGAGGGTTCAGCCCCAGCATTTT
CASSLGRSNPRRVQPQHF
>TRBV11-2|-|11|TRBJ2-7|once
TGTGCCAGCACCGGTTCTTACGAGCAGTACTTC
CASTGSYEQYF
>TRBV19|-|13|TRBJ2-3|-
TGTGCCAGTAGTACGTACGGGACAGATACGCAGTATTTT
CASSTYGTDTQYF
>TRBV5-1|TRBD1|15|TRBJ1-1|-
TGCGCCAGCGAGGAGGGACAGGGGATGAACACTGAAGCTTTCTTT
CASEEGQGMNTEAFF
>TRBV6-5|-|13|TRBJ1-1|-
TGTGCCAGCAGTTATTCGACAGACACTGAAGCTTTCTTT
CASSYSTDTEAFF
>TRBV3-1/TRBV3-2|-|14|TRBJ1-2|-
TGTGCCAGCAGTCGGACAGACCCCAACTATGGCTACACCTTC
CASSRTDPNYGYTF
>TRBV29-1|-|11|TRBJ1-2|-
TGCAGCGAAAACAGGCCCCCCGGCTACACCTTC
CSENRPPGYTF
>TRBV6-1|TRBD2|16|TRBJ2-3|-
TGTGCCAGCAGTGCTCGGGGGGGCGTTGGCACAGATACGCAGTATTTT
CASSARGGVGTDTQYF
>TRBV18|-|14|TRBJ1-5|-
TGTGCCAGCTCACTCCCCGGGGTTGGTCAGCCCCAGCATTTT
CASSLPGVGQPQHF
>TRBV30|-|14|TRBJ2-5|-
TGTGCCTGGAGGAGTCGACTGGGTTTTGAGACCCAGTACTTC
CAWRSRLGFETQYF
>TRBV18|-|12|TRBJ2-1|-
TGTGCCAGCTCACGGCCTTACAATGAGCAGTTCTTC
CASSRPYNEQFF
>TRBV7-3|TRBD2|19|TRBJ2-6|once
TGTGCCAGCAGCTTAACAAGAAGCGGGGTGGCGTTAAAGGCCAACGTCCTGACTTTC
CASSLTRSGVALKANVLTF
>TRBV11-1|TRBD2|15|TRBJ2-1|-
TGTGCCAGCAGCCCAATAGCGGGGGGCTACAATGAGCAGTTCTTC
CASSPIAGGYNEQFF
>TRBV28|TRBD1|13|TRBJ1-2|-
TGTGCCAGCTCCCAACAGGGGGCCTATGGCTACACCTTC
CASSQQGAYGYTF
>TRBV6-5|-|12|TRBJ2-2|-
TGTGCCAGCAGCCAAAACACCGGGGAGCTGTTTTTT
CASSQNTGELFF
>TRBV29-1|-|11|TRBJ2-3|-
TGCAGCGTCGCTATGGTAGATACGCAGTATTTT
CSVAMVDTQYF
>TRBV3-1/TRBV3-2|-|15|TRBJ1-3|-
TGTGCCAGCAGCCAAGAAGGTGGGAGGGGGAACACCATATATTTT
CASSQEGGRGNTIYF
>TRBV9|-|14|TRBJ1-2|-
TGTGCCAGCAGCACCAGAGGACTGGACTATGGCTACACCTTC
CASSTRGLDYGYTF
>TRBV28|TRBD1|16|TRBJ2-1|once
TGTGCCAGCAGATCATCCGCCGGGACAGCTTTTAATGAGCAGTTCTTC
CASRSSAGTAFNEQFF
>TRBV7-8|TRBD1|13|TRBJ1-1|-
TGTGCCAGCAGCAGACGACAGGGAGATGTTGCTTTCTTT
CASSRRQGDVAFF
>TRBV14|TRBD2|16|TRBJ2-5|-
TGTGCCAGCAGCCAGACTAGCGGGGGAAACGGGGAGACCCAGTACTTC
CASSQTSGGNGETQYF
>TRBV2|TRBD1|15|TRBJ2-2|-
TGTGCCAGCAAGGTCGGGACAGGGAACACCGGGGAGCTGTTTTTT
CASKVGTGNTGELFF
>TRBV27|-|13|TRBJ1-2|-
TGTGCCAGCAGTGCGGTTGGGAACTATGGCTACACCTTC
CASSAVGNYGYTF
>TRBV30|-|14|TRBJ1-2|few
TGTGCCTGGAGCAGGCCAGGTGGATACTATGGCTACACCTTC
CAWSRPGGYYGYTF
>TRBV7-8|-|15|TRBJ2-3|-
TGTGCCAGCAGCTTGGGGGGGGCGACGCATGATACGCAGTATTTT
CASSLGGATHDTQYF
>TRBV7-6|TRBD1|19|TRBJ2-7|-
TGTGCCAGCAGCTTAGATTCTCGCGGTCGGGGACAGAATAACCCACAGCAGTACTTC
CASSLDSRGRGQNNPQQYF
>TRBV30|-|13|TRBJ1-2|-
TGTGCCTGGGAATCGGGTCTCAACTATGGCTACACCTTC
CAWESGLNYGYTF
>TRBV6-4|TRBD1|16|TRBJ2-3|-
TGTGCCAGCAGTTCCCAGGGACAGGGGGGTCCGGATACGCAGTATTTT
CASSSQGQGGPDTQYF
>TRBV4-1|TRBD1|17|TRBJ1-5|-
TGCGCCAGCAGCCAACCCGGACAGGGGGTAGGTAATCAGCCCCAGCATTTT
CASSQPGQGVGNQPQHF
>TRBV15|-|16|TRBJ2-1|-
TGTGCCACCAGCAGAGATGGAGTAGCGGCCTACAATGAGCAGTTCTTC
CATSRDGVAAYNEQFF
>TRBV28|-|15|TRBJ1-2|-
TGTGCCAGCAGTTCCCCGACAGGACGAAGCTATGGCTACACCTTC
CASSSPTGRSYGYTF